This T cell receptor (beta chain) was found in a study of blood T cell repertoires in COVID-19. The germline gives CDR1 SEHNR, CDR2 FQNEAQ (reference sequence). The ends lost 7 bases at V and 2 bases at J; junction bases unmatched: 7. This CDR3 region has 16 residues. The assay was immunoSEQ multiplex PCR, and TCRdb's table has in-frame clones only and misses some. The sample has 14,000 or so clones, roughly 82% seen once. Sequencing used peripheral blood. The TCR was taken from a woman in her 50s with active or convalescent COVID-19. The chain joins TRBV7-9 to TRBJ2-3, with 12 bases that match TRBD2. The CDR3 DNA reads TGTGCCAGCAATCTCAGACTAGCGGGAGCCACAGATACGCAGTATTTT. This codes for CASNLRLAGATDTQYF.